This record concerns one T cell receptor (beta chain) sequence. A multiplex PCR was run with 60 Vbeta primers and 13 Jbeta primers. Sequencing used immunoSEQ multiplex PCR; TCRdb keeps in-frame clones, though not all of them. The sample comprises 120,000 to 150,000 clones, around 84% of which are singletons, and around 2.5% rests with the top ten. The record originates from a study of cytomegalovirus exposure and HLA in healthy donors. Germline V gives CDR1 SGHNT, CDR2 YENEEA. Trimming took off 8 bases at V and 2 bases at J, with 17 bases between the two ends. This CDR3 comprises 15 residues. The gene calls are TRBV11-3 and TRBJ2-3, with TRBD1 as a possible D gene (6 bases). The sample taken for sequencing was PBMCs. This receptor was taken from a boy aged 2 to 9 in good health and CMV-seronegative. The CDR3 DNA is TGTGCCAGCGGGGGCCTTGGGGGTCCCACAGATACGCAGTATTTT. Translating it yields CASGGLGGPTDTQYF.